Following are 28 T cell receptor beta chains from one sample sequenced in a study of blood T cell repertoires in COVID-19. Using immunoSEQ multiplex PCR, the repertoire was profiled, and TCRdb retains in-frame clones only, with some absent. The sample lists around 190,000 clones, 70% to 80% occurring once. What was sequenced was peripheral blood. The origin of the receptors is a woman in her forties or fifties with active or convalescent COVID-19.

J is TRBJ1-6 and V is TRBV5-4; possible D gene TRBD1, 5 bases. There are 14 residues in the CDR3. V was pared by 2 bases and J by 7 bases, with 10 bases between. From germline, CDR1 is SGHNT and CDR2 YYREEE (reference sequence). This chain's CDR3 is CASSFRRGNSPLHF. CDR3 DNA sequence: TGTGCCAGCAGCTTTCGACGGGGGAATTCACCCCTCCACTTT.

The J gene is TRBJ1-1, the V gene TRBV19, with D uncertain. Looked up from germline, CDR1 is LNHDA and CDR2 is SQIVND (reference sequence). This CDR3 has 16 residues. Between the trimmed V and J ends, which lost 0 bases and 0 bases, there was a span of 11 bases. The DNA of the CDR3 is TGTGCCAGTAGTATAGATGCAAGAAACATGAACACTGAAGCTTTCTTT. This encodes CASSIDARNMNTEAFF.

The chain is built from TRBV6-5 and TRBJ2-5; 11 nucleotides align to TRBD1. The CDR3 length is 14 residues. Germline assignment: CDR1 MNHEY and CDR2 SVGAGI. The junction had 7 bases not matched to a gene; V was cut back by 8 bases and J by 5 bases. CDR3 amino acids: CASVKRDRGETQYF. CDR3 bases: TGTGCCAGCGTCAAGCGGGACAGGGGGGAGACCCAGTACTTC.

This clone was picked up a small number of times. J is TRBJ1-1 and V is TRBV6-5, with TRBD1 identical over 7 bases. Germline V gene data show CDR1 as MNHEY and CDR2 as SVGAGI. After removal of 8 bases from V and 3 bases from J, the junction contained 12 bases not matched to a gene. The CDR3 has 15 amino acids. The CDR3 nucleotides read TGTGCCAGCGCGGGGGGAAGACAGGGCCACACTGAAGCTTTCTTT. Translated: CASAGGRQGHTEAFF.

This rearrangement joins TRBV7-2 to TRBJ2-7; 10 bases fit TRBD2. This CDR3 region has 15 residues. The V segment lost 4 bases and the J segment 0 bases; nucleotides outside the gene matches: 3. Germline V gene lookup returns CDR1 SGHTA and CDR2 FQGNSA. Here the CDR3 reads CASSWASGGSYEQYF. The CDR3 nucleotides read TGTGCCAGCAGCTGGGCTAGCGGGGGCTCCTACGAGCAGTACTTC.

The rearrangement joins TRBV7-2 to TRBJ2-1, with 7 bases identical to TRBD2. CDR3 length: 15 amino acids. Per the germline V gene, CDR1 is SGHTA and CDR2 is FQGNSA. After removal of 4 bases from V and 4 bases from J, the junction contained 7 bases not matched to a gene. The CDR3 region is CASSSQLAHYNEQFF. The CDR3, as DNA: TGTGCCAGCAGCTCCCAACTAGCGCATTACAATGAGCAGTTCTTC.

The rearrangement joins TRBV27 to TRBJ2-1, with a weak D call TRBD1 (6 bases). This CDR3 has 15 amino acids. Germline V gene sequence: CDR1 MNHEY, CDR2 SMNVEV (reference sequence). V was shortened by 4 bases and J by 12 bases, with 22 bases between the two germline ends. In nucleotides, the CDR3 is TGTGCCAGCAGTTGGACAGTCGATCTGACAATGAGGCAGTTCTTC. Encoded protein: CASSWTVDLTMRQFF.

The V and J genes are TRBV7-2 and TRBJ1-2, with unresolved D. Germline CDR1 SGHTA, CDR2 FQGNSA. This CDR3 has 13 amino acids. V dropped 7 bases and J dropped 0 bases, with 9 bases sitting between them. CDR3 bases: TGTGCCAGCACCCCTCTATCTAACTATGGCTACACCTTC. Amino acids: CASTPLSNYGYTF.

V usage is TRBV13 and J usage is TRBJ1-6, with D perhaps matching TRBD1 (5 bases). V gave up 7 bases and J gave up 7 bases, with 20 bases separating them. The CDR3 totals 16 residues. Germline V lookup: CDR1 PRHDT, CDR2 FYEKMQ (reference sequence). The CDR3 nucleotides are TGTGCCAGCACGCGCGTGGGGGGGTCGAAAAATTCACCCCTCCACTTT. It encodes CASTRVGGSKNSPLHF.

The chain employs TRBV5-5 and TRBJ1-4; D remains ambiguous. Germline loops: CDR1 SGHKS, CDR2 YYEKEE (reference sequence). V was clipped by 6 bases and J by 8 bases, with 8 bases between them. The CDR3 consists of 11 residues. The CDR3 loop reads CASNFGEKLFF. CDR3 DNA sequence: TGTGCCAGCAACTTCGGGGAAAAACTGTTTTTT.

The chain joins TRBV11-3 to TRBJ2-7; D is perhaps TRBD1 (5 bases). This CDR3 has 15 amino acids. CDR1 and CDR2 from the germline V gene are SGHNT and YENEEA. Trimming took off 1 base at V and 0 bases at J, with 10 bases between the two ends. CDR3 residues: CASSLGPRVSYEQYF. In DNA, the CDR3 is TGTGCCAGCAGCTTAGGACCCAGGGTCTCCTACGAGCAGTACTTC.

The DNA for the CDR3 is TGTGCCAGCAGTTACTCGGAGGGTTTCGACACCGGGGAGCTGTTTTTT. Translation gives CASSYSEGFDTGELFF. The genes are TRBV6-5 and TRBJ2-2; possible D gene TRBD2, 6 bases. The V gene's germline CDR1 is MNHEY and CDR2 SVGAGI. The CDR3 consists of 16 residues. V lost 0 bases, J lost 3 bases, and 11 bases lay in between.

The chain uses TRBV18 and TRBJ2-5; 8 bases are shared with TRBD2. J was trimmed by 3 bases and V by 3 bases; bases with no gene match: 12. CDR3 length: 17 amino acids. The germline V gene has CDR1 KGHSH and CDR2 LQKENI. CDR3 nucleotide sequence: TGTGCCAGCTCACCCGACCTGGGGCGGGGGGCCGAAGAGACCCAGTACTTC. This translates into CASSPDLGRGAEETQYF.

CDR3 loop: CASSLGGLTNTGELFF. The DNA of the CDR3 is TGTGCCAGCAGTTTGGGGGGACTTACGAACACCGGGGAGCTGTTTTTT. V and J are TRBV27 and TRBJ2-2; possibly TRBD2 for D (6 bases). This CDR3 has 16 amino acids. The V end was cut by 3 bases, the J end by 0 bases, with 11 bases between. CDR1 is MNHEY and CDR2 is SMNVEV in the germline V gene (reference sequence).

This clone has more than one count but fewer than ten. The V call is TRBV4-3, the J call TRBJ2-7; D is perhaps TRBD2 (6 bases). V gave up 1 base and J gave up 0 bases, with 10 bases separating them. CDR1 is LGHNA and CDR2 is YSLEER in the germline V gene. The CDR3 is made up of 15 amino acids. CDR3 region: CASSQVRGSSYEQYF. CDR3 DNA: TGCGCCAGCAGCCAAGTACGGGGGAGCTCCTACGAGCAGTACTTC.

The rearrangement uses TRBV21-1 and TRBJ2-3; TRBD1, the table's D call, was not compared with the DNA. TRBV21-1 is a recognized pseudogene. The CDR3 length is 16 residues. The CDR3 is CASSLTDRTSTDTQYF. CDR3 in DNA: TGTGCCAGCAGCTTAACGGACAGGACTAGCACAGATACGCAGTATTTT.

The chain joins TRBV9 to TRBJ1-2, with D perhaps TRBD1 (5 bases). The germline V gene encodes CDR1 SGDLS and CDR2 YYNGEE. The CDR3 contains 14 residues. V was cut by 0 bases and J by 8 bases, with 14 bases left in between. DNA of the CDR3: TGTGCCAGCAGCGTAGCGCACGGGGCGGGAGGCTACACCTTC. Protein product: CASSVAHGAGGYTF. The entire variable domain, with the rest obtained from reference TRBV9 and TRBJ1-2, is as follows: DSGVTQTPKHLITATGQRVTLRCSPRSGDLSVYWYQQSLDQGLQFLIQYYNGEERAKGNILERFSAQQFPDLHSELNLSSLELGDSALYFCASSVAHGAGGYTFGSGTRLTVV.

This chain links TRBV28 with TRBJ1-4; D unresolved. Trimming pared 7 bases from V and 0 bases from J, leaving 15 bases between. This CDR3 is 16 amino acids long. Germline CDR1 reads MDHEN; CDR2 reads SYDVKM. CDR3 DNA sequence: TGTGCCAGCAAAAAAACAGAATCTGCAACTAATGAAAAACTGTTTTTT. Its translation is CASKKTESATNEKLFF. The variable domain in full, completed from reference TRBV28 and TRBJ1-4, reads DVKVTQSSRYLVKRTGEKVFLECVQDMDHENMFWYRQDPGLGLRLIYFSYDVKMKEKGDIPEGYSVSREKKERFSLILESASTNQTSMYLCASKKTESATNEKLFFGSGTQLSVL.

The chain uses TRBV6-6 and TRBJ2-2; possibly TRBD1 for D (5 bases). Trimming removed 6 bases at V and 5 bases at J, with 13 bases between. The CDR3 runs to 14 residues. The germline V gene has CDR1 MNHNY and CDR2 SVGAGI (reference sequence). CDR3 bases: TGTGCCAGCAGCCCGACAGTTTCTACCGGGGAGCTGTTTTTT. Translation: CASSPTVSTGELFF.

This rearrangement joins TRBV19 to TRBJ2-1, with 12 bases identical to TRBD2. J was trimmed by 7 bases and V by 1 base; bases with no gene match: 5. Germline lookup yields CDR1 LNHDA and CDR2 SQIVND (reference sequence). CDR3 size: 16 residues. CDR3: CASSIVLAGGPNEQFF. Written as DNA, the CDR3 is TGTGCCAGTAGTATAGTGCTAGCGGGAGGGCCAAATGAGCAGTTCTTC. Full variable domain (outside the CDR3, taken from reference TRBV19 and TRBJ2-1): DGGITQSPKYLFRKEGQNVTLSCEQNLNHDAMYWYRQDPGQGLRLIYYSQIVNDFQKGDIAEGYSVSREKKESFPLTVTSAQKNPTAFYLCASSIVLAGGPNEQFFGPGTRLTVL.

This chain joins TRBV25-1 and TRBJ2-1; 7 bases are shared with TRBD2. This CDR3 is 15 amino acids long. The V segment lost 5 bases and the J segment 0 bases; nucleotides outside the gene matches: 4. Germline V gene data show CDR1 as MGHDK and CDR2 as SYGVNS. The CDR3 sequence is CASSPQRGSYNEQFF. The CDR3 DNA reads TGTGCCAGCAGTCCCCAGCGGGGCTCCTACAATGAGCAGTTCTTC.

The V call is TRBV13, the J call TRBJ2-3; 7 bases map to TRBD1. Germline V gene sequence: CDR1 PRHDT, CDR2 FYEKMQ (reference sequence). The V and J ends lost 6 bases and 5 bases, in that order; junction bases with no gene match: 5. This CDR3 region has 13 residues. DNA of the CDR3: TGTGCCAGCAGTACCTACAGGGGAGATACGCAGTATTTT. This codes for CASSTYRGDTQYF.

The genes are TRBV6-5 and TRBJ2-6; no clear D. The CDR3 spans 16 residues. V lost 3 bases and J 0 bases, leaving 9 bases between the germline ends. CDR1 MNHEY and CDR2 SVGAGI come from the germline V gene. CDR3 residues: CASSYSSRSGANVLTF. In DNA form, the CDR3 reads TGTGCCAGCAGTTATTCGAGTCGCTCTGGGGCCAACGTCCTGACTTTC.

This clone was seen once. The chain employs TRBV5-1 and TRBJ2-5; 10 bases map to TRBD2. Per the germline V gene, CDR1 is SGHRS and CDR2 is YFSETQ. The CDR3 extends over 16 amino acids. With V trimmed by 0 bases and J by 4 bases, 6 bases remained unmatched. This CDR3 is CASSLGASGGIETQYF. DNA of the CDR3: TGCGCCAGCAGCTTGGGGGCTAGCGGGGGCATAGAGACCCAGTACTTC.

The chain links TRBV6-2 or TRBV6-3 to TRBJ2-5, with 7 positions matching TRBD2. V gave up 5 bases and J gave up 1 base; unmatched junction bases: 10. This CDR3 contains 16 residues. Germline loops: CDR1 MNHEY, CDR2 SVGEGT. This CDR3 reads CASSKSLAAFQETQYF. The CDR3 DNA reads TGTGCCAGCAGTAAGAGTCTAGCGGCTTTCCAAGAGACCCAGTACTTC.

This clone occurred once. The rearrangement links TRBV7-9 to TRBJ2-7; D gene ambiguous. Germline CDR1 reads SEHNR; CDR2 reads FQNEAQ (reference sequence). V lost 0 bases to trimming and J lost 3 bases, with 9 bases between them. This CDR3 has 14 residues. CDR3: CASSLAQLDYEQYF. For the CDR3, the DNA is TGTGCCAGCAGCTTAGCGCAACTCGACTACGAGCAGTACTTC.

Only a few counts were recorded for this clone. The chain recombines TRBV5-1 with TRBJ1-1, with 9 nucleotides matching TRBD1. The CDR3 contains 15 residues. The J segment lost 1 base and the V segment lost 4 bases, leaving 5 bases of the junction unmatched. Germline CDR1 SGHRS, CDR2 YFSETQ. CDR3 loop: CASSPGTGPNTEAFF. The CDR3 region has the DNA TGCGCCAGCAGCCCGGGGACAGGGCCGAACACTGAAGCTTTCTTT.

The chain has TRBV27 and TRBJ2-4, with 12 bases that match TRBD2. V lost 6 bases to trimming and J lost 0 bases; unmatched junction nucleotides: 12. CDR3 length equals 19 residues. Germline CDR1 MNHEY, CDR2 SMNVEV (reference sequence). In nucleotides, the CDR3 is TGTGCCAGCAGCTCAAGCGGGACTAGCGGGTTCCAAGCCAAAAACATTCAGTACTTC. Translation: CASSSSGTSGFQAKNIQYF.